Listed below are T cell receptor beta chains from one sample, sequenced in a study of Ad26.COV2.S vaccination and SARS-CoV-2 variants. TCRdb's table, derived via immunoSEQ multiplex PCR, lists solely in-frame clones and lacks some. The table includes hundreds of thousands of clones, approximately 85% detected once. The sample in question was peripheral blood, obtained in a trial of Ad26.COV2.S vaccine versus placebo. All receptors derive from a person aged 18 to 59 who received the Ad26.COV2.S COVID-19 vaccine or a placebo. CDR3s include the opening cysteine and the closing phenylalanine or tryptophan. Each record gives: clone size, V gene, CDR3 length, CDR3 protein. For some rows the clone size is stated as once, few or many, or as a class when expanded; others skip it.

clone size: -
V gene: TRBV7-9
CDR3 length: 15
CDR3 protein: CASSFPGVAGDEQFF

clone size: -
V gene: TRBV7-9
CDR3 length: 12
CDR3 protein: CASSLGFTEAFF

clone size: -
V gene: TRBV4-1
CDR3 length: 18
CDR3 protein: CASSQEGAGTGANGELFF

clone size: -
V gene: TRBV19
CDR3 length: 13
CDR3 protein: CASSGGLRETQYF

clone size: -
V gene: TRBV9
CDR3 length: 19
CDR3 protein: CASSPGTGRREIGVSPLHF

clone size: -
V gene: TRBV6-1
CDR3 length: 15
CDR3 protein: CASSESRGRTDTQYF

clone size: -
V gene: TRBV23-1
CDR3 length: 13
CDR3 protein: CASTGALRYEQYF

clone size: -
V gene: TRBV7-9
CDR3 length: 16
CDR3 protein: CASSLDLQASRDTQYF

clone size: once
V gene: TRBV2
CDR3 length: 14
CDR3 protein: CASRTSGNTGELFF

clone size: -
V gene: TRBV6-5
CDR3 length: 14
CDR3 protein: CASSGWTGVNEQFF

clone size: -
V gene: TRBV2
CDR3 length: 13
CDR3 protein: CASLGWGPDTQYF

clone size: -
V gene: TRBV10-2
CDR3 length: 13
CDR3 protein: CASTGFGTDTQYF

clone size: -
V gene: TRBV18
CDR3 length: 13
CDR3 protein: CASSPYGGNEQFF

clone size: -
V gene: TRBV6-6
CDR3 length: 13
CDR3 protein: CASSYRGAGELFF

clone size: -
V gene: TRBV11-3
CDR3 length: 19
CDR3 protein: CASSLGDFIDGATNEKLFF

clone size: few
V gene: TRBV9
CDR3 length: 15
CDR3 protein: CASSVGGQGASEQYF

clone size: -
V gene: TRBV2
CDR3 length: 17
CDR3 protein: CASSEAPGARGANVLTF

clone size: -
V gene: TRBV6-6
CDR3 length: 13
CDR3 protein: CASSYSEGTEAFF

clone size: -
V gene: TRBV6-2/TRBV6-3
CDR3 length: 16
CDR3 protein: CASSYSLRANTGELFF

clone size: few
V gene: TRBV6-2/TRBV6-3
CDR3 length: 13
CDR3 protein: CASSPHTNTEAFF

clone size: -
V gene: TRBV19
CDR3 length: 20
CDR3 protein: CASSIESVGLAAPNYNEQFF

clone size: once
V gene: TRBV10-3
CDR3 length: 12
CDR3 protein: CAISERPPEAFF

clone size: -
V gene: TRBV9
CDR3 length: 14
CDR3 protein: CASTLLPDYNEQFF

clone size: few
V gene: TRBV5-1
CDR3 length: 14
CDR3 protein: CASSLMEGPYEQYF

clone size: -
V gene: TRBV28
CDR3 length: 16
CDR3 protein: CASSPRLAGGTDEQYF

clone size: -
V gene: TRBV27
CDR3 length: 16
CDR3 protein: CASSFTPGGGGGEAFF

clone size: -
V gene: TRBV28
CDR3 length: 17
CDR3 protein: CASSSPRRDLSTDTQYF

clone size: -
V gene: TRBV19
CDR3 length: 16
CDR3 protein: CASSMVIRESPYEQYF

clone size: -
V gene: TRBV7-9
CDR3 length: 14
CDR3 protein: CASRASGGGDTQYF

clone size: -
V gene: TRBV18
CDR3 length: 13
CDR3 protein: CASSPEDGSEQYF

clone size: -
V gene: TRBV18
CDR3 length: 16
CDR3 protein: CASSPWSYSSYNEQFF

clone size: -
V gene: TRBV25-1
CDR3 length: 13
CDR3 protein: CASSGLGTDTQYF

clone size: once
V gene: TRBV9
CDR3 length: 14
CDR3 protein: CASSGRTSYNEQFF

clone size: -
V gene: TRBV5-4
CDR3 length: 15
CDR3 protein: CASSFGGRTYNEQFF

clone size: -
V gene: TRBV21-1
CDR3 length: 18
CDR3 protein: CASSKSSQELGNTGELFF